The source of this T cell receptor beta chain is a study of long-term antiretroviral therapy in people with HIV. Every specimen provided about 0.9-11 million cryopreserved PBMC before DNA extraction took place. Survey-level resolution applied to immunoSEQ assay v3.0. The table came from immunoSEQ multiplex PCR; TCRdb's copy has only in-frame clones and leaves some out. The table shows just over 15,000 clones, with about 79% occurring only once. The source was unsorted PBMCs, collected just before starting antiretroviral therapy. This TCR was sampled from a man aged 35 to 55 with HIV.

CDR3 coding DNA: TGTGCCAGCAGCTTAGCGAATAGTAGGGACAGTAATGAAAAACTGTTTTTT. It translates to CASSLANSRDSNEKLFF. The rearrangement joins TRBV13 to TRBJ1-4; 7 nucleotides match TRBD1. The CDR3 covers 17 residues. Germline assignment: CDR1 PRHDT and CDR2 FYEKMQ (reference sequence). The ends lost 1 base at V and 4 bases at J; junction bases unmatched: 9.